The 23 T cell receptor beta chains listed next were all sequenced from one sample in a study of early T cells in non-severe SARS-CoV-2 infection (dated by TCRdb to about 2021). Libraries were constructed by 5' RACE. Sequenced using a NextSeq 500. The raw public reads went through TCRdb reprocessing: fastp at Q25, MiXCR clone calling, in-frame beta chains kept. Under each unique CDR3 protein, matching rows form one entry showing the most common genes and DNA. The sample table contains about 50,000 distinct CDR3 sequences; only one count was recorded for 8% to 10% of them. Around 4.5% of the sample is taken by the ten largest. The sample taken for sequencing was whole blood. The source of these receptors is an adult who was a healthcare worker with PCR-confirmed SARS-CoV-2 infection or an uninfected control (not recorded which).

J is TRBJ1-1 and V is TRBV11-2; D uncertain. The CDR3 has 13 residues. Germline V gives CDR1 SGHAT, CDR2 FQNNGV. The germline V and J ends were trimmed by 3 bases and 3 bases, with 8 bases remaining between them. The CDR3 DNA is TGTGCCAGCAGCTTCGAACGGGACACTGAAGCTTTCTTT. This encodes CASSFERDTEAFF.

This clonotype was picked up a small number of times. In DNA, the CDR3 is TGTGCCAGCAGTTTAGTTCTAGCAAGGGAGCAGTTCTTC. It is translated as CASSLVLAREQFF. This sequence joins TRBV12-3 or TRBV12-4 and TRBJ2-1, with a weak D call TRBD2 (5 bases). The ends were cut back, 1 base at V and 10 bases at J, with 11 bases in the middle. This CDR3 contains 13 residues.

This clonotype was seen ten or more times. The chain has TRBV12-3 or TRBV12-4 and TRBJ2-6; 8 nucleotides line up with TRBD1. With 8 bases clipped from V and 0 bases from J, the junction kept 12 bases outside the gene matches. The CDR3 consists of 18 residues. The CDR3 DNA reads TGTGCCAGCCTCGACAGGGGCCCGTTGATCTCTGGGGCCAACGTCCTGACTTTC. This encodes CASLDRGPLISGANVLTF.

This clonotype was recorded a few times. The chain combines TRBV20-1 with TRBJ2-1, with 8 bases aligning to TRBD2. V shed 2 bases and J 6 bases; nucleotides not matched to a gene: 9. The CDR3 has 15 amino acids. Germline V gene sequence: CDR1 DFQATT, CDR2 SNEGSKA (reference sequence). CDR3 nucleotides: TGCAGTGCTAGAACGCTAGCGGGTTCCGTCAATGAGCAGTTCTTC. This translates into CSARTLAGSVNEQFF.

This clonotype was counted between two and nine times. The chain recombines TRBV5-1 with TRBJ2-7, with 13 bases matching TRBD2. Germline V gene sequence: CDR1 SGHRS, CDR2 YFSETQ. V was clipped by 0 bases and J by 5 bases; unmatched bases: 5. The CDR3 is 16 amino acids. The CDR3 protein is CASSLGTSGSNDEQYF. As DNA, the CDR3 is TGCGCCAGCAGCTTGGGGACTAGCGGGAGCAACGACGAGCAGTACTTC.

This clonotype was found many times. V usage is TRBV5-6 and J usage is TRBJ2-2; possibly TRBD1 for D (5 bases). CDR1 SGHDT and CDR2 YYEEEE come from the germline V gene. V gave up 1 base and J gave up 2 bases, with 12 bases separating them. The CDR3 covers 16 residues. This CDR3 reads CASSLLRQGNTGELFF. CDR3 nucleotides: TGTGCCAGCAGCTTGCTACGCCAGGGAAACACCGGGGAGCTGTTTTTT.

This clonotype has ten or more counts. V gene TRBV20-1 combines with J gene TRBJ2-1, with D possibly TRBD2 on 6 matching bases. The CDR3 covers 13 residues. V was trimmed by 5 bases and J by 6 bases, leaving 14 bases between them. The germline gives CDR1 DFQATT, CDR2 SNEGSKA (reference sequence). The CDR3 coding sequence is TGCAGTGCTCGGAGGGGCATCATCAATGAGCAGTTCTTC. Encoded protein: CSARRGIINEQFF.

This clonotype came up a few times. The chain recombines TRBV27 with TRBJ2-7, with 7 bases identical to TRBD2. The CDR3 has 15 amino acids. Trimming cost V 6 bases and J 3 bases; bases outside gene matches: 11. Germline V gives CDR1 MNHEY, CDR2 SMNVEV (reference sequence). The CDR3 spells CASRAPGEGFYEQYF. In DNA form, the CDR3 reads TGTGCCAGCAGAGCCCCTGGGGAGGGGTTCTACGAGCAGTACTTC.

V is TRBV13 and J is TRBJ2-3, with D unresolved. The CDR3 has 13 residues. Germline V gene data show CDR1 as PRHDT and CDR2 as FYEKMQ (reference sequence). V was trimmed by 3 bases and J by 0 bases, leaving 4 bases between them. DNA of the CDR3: TGTGCCAGCAGCTTTGATAGCACAGATACGCAGTATTTT. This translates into CASSFDSTDTQYF. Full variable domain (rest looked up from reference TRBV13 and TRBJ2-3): AAGVIQSPRHLIKEKRETATLKCYPIPRHDTVYWYQQGPGQDPQFLISFYEKMQSDKGSIPDRFSAQQFSDYHSELNMSSLELGDSALYFCASSFDSTDTQYFGPGTRLTVL.

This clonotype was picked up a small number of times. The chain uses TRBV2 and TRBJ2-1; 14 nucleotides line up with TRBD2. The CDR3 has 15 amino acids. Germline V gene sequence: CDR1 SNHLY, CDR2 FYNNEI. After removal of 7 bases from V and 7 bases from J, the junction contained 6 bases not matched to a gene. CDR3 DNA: TGTGCCAGCACCAAGACTAGCGGGGGGGCAAATGAGCAGTTCTTC. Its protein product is CASTKTSGGANEQFF.

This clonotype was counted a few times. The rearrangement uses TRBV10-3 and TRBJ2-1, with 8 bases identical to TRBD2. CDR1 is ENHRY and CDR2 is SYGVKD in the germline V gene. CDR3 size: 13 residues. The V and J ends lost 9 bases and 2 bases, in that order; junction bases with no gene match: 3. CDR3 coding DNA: TGTGCCATTAGCGGGGAACCCTACAATGAGCAGTTCTTC. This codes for CAISGEPYNEQFF.

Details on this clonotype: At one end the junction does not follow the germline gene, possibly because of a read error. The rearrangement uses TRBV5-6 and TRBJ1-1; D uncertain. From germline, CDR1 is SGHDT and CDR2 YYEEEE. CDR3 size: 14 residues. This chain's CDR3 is CASSLEPKNTEAFF. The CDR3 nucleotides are TGCGCCAGCAGCTTGGAGCCAAAGAACACTGAAGCTTTCTTT.

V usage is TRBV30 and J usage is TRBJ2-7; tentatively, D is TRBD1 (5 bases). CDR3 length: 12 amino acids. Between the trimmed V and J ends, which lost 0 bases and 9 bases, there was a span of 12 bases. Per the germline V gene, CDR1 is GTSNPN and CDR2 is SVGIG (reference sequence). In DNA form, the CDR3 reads TGTGCCTGGAGTGTAGGTGTAGGGGCGCAGTACTTC. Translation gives CAWSVGVGAQYF.

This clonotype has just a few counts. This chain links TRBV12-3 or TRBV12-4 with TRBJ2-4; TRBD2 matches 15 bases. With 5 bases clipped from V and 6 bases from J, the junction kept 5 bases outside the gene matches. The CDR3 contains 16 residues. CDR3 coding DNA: TGTGCCAGCAGTCTTCCGGGACTAGCGGGGGGAAACATTCAGTACTTC. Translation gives CASSLPGLAGGNIQYF.

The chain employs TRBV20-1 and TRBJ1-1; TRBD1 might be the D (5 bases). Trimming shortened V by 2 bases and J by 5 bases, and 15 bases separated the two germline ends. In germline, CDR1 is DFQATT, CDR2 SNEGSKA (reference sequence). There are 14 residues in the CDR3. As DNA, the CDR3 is TGCAGTGCTAGATACCGGGACCTGACAACTGAAGCTTTCTTT. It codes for CSARYRDLTTEAFF.

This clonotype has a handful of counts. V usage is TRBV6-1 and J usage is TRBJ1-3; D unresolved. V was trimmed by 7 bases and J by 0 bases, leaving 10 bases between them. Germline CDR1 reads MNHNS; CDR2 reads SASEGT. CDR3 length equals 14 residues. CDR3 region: CASTSAGSGNTIYF. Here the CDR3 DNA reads TGTGCCAGCACTTCGGCGGGCTCTGGAAACACCATATATTTT.

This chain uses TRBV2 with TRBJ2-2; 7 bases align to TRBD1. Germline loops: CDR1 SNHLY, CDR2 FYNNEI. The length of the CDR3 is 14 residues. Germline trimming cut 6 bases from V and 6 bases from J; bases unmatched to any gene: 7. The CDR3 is CASRQTGVPGELFF. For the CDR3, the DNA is TGTGCCAGCAGACAAACAGGGGTCCCCGGGGAGCTGTTTTTT. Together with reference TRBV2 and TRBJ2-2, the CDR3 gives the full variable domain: EPEVTQTPSHQVTQMGQEVILRCVPISNHLYFYWYRQILGQKVEFLVSFYNNEISEKSEIFDDQFSVERPDGSNFTLKIRSTKLEDSAMYFCASRQTGVPGELFFGEGSRLTVL.

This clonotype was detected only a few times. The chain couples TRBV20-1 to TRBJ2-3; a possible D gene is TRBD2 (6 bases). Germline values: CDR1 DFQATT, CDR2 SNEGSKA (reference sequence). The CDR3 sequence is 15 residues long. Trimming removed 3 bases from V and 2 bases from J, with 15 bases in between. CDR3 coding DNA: TGCAGTGCTAGTGGGGACTTCCTCTCCACAGATACGCAGTATTTT. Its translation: CSASGDFLSTDTQYF.

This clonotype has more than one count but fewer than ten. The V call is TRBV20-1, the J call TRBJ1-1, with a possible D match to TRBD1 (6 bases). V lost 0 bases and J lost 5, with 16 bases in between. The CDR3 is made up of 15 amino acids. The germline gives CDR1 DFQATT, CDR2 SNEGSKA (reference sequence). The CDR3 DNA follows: TGCAGTGCTAGAGATCTCTTTTGGGGGCTTACTGAAGCTTTCTTT. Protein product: CSARDLFWGLTEAFF.

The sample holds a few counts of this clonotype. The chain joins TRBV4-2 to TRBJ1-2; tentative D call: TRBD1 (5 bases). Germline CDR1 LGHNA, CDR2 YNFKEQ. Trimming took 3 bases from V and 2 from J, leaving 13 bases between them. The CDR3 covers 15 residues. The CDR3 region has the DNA TGTGCCAGCAGCCATGAAGGAGGGGAGAACTATGGCTACACCTTC. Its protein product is CASSHEGGENYGYTF.

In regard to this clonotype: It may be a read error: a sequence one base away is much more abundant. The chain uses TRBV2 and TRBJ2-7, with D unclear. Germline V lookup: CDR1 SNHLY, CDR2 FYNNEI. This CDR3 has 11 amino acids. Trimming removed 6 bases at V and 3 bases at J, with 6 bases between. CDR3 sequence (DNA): TGTGCCAGCAGCTTTCTCTACGAGCAGTACTTC. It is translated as CASSFLYEQYF. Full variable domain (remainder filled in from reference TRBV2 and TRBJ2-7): EPEVTQTPSHQVTQMGQEVILRCVPISNHLYFYWYRQILGQKVEFLVSFYNNEISEKSEIFDDQFSVERPDGSNFTLKIRSTKLEDSAMYFCASSFLYEQYFGPGTRLTVT.

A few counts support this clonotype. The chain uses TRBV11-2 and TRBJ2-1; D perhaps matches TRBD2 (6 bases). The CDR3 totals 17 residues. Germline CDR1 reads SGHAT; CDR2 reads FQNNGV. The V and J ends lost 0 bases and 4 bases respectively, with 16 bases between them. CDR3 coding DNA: TGTGCCAGCAGCTTAGATCGATCAGCGGGTACGTACAATGAGCAGTTCTTC. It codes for CASSLDRSAGTYNEQFF.

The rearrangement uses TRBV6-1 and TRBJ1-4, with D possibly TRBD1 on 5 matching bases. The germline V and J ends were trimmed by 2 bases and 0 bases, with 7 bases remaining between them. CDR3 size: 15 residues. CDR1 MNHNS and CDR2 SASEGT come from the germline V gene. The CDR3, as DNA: TGTGCCAGCAGTGAACGGGGGGCAACTAATGAAAAACTGTTTTTT. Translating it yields CASSERGATNEKLFF.